The 5 T cell receptor beta chains below all came from one sample that was sequenced in a study of early T cells in non-severe SARS-CoV-2 infection. TCRdb fed the 5' RACE reads into MiXCR, producing one record per CDR3 protein. Of tens of thousands of distinct CDR3 sequences in the sample, roughly 12% were seen once. Sequenced input: whole blood. Receptor source: an adult who was a healthcare worker with PCR-confirmed SARS-CoV-2 infection or an uninfected control (not recorded which).

This clonotype has a count of ten or more. The J gene is TRBJ1-5, the V gene TRBV6-5, with a tentative D call TRBD1 (6 bases). CDR1 MNHEY and CDR2 SVGAGI come from the germline V gene. With 0 bases removed from V and 6 bases from J, the gap between germline ends came to 15 bases. The CDR3 totals 16 residues. CDR3 sequence (DNA): TGTGCCAGCAGTTACTCTAAGGCGGGGGCAGGTCAGCCCCAGCATTTT. Its translation is CASSYSKAGAGQPQHF.

This clonotype was detected only a few times. The chain combines TRBV30 with TRBJ2-3; D is perhaps TRBD1 or TRBD2 (5 bases each). CDR3 length: 13 amino acids. Trimming cost V 6 bases and J 4 bases, with 14 bases left between them. The germline gives CDR1 GTSNPN, CDR2 SVGIG (reference sequence). The CDR3 loop reads CACRDGGPDTQYF. In nucleotides, the CDR3 is TGTGCCTGCCGGGACGGAGGACCAGATACGCAGTATTTT.

This clonotype was found many times. J is TRBJ2-7 and V is TRBV11-2; 8 bases are shared with TRBD1. Germline CDR1 SGHAT, CDR2 FQNNGV. The CDR3 runs 15 residues. Trimming at V came to 4 bases and at J to 2 bases, leaving 7 bases not matched to a gene. The DNA for the CDR3 is TGTGCCAGCAGCTCTCCGGGACAGGCCACCTACGAGCAGTACTTC. This gives the protein CASSSPGQATYEQYF.

This clonotype occurred a few times. V is TRBV6-5 and J is TRBJ1-3; D not certain. The CDR3 totals 13 residues. Deletions cut 7 bases from V and 0 bases from J, with 7 bases between. Per the germline V gene, CDR1 is MNHEY and CDR2 is SVGAGI. The CDR3 DNA sequence: TGTGCCAGCAAAATTTCCTCTGGAAACACCATATATTTT. Its translation: CASKISSGNTIYF.

This sequence joins TRBV12-3 or TRBV12-4 and TRBJ2-1, with 8 positions matching TRBD2. The J segment lost 7 bases and the V segment lost 6 bases, leaving 11 bases of the junction unmatched. The CDR3 contains 15 residues. CDR3 loop: CASRYRGGPVNEQFF. The CDR3 nucleotides are TGTGCCAGCAGATACCGGGGGGGGCCGGTGAATGAGCAGTTCTTC.